The following is a T cell receptor beta chain sequence with its context. The antigen remains unidentified. TCRdb's table, derived via immunoSEQ multiplex PCR, lists solely in-frame clones and lacks some. The repertoire includes around 160,000 clones, 85% of them detected once, and around 2% sits in the top ten. This record comes from a study of cytomegalovirus exposure and HLA in healthy donors. Study context: The 130 or so validation repertoires were reported in a later analysis to have been generated on the same platform as the roughly 670 first-cohort repertoires.

With V trimmed by 7 bases and J by 6 bases, 6 bases remained unmatched. The CDR3 sequence is 13 residues long. Germline values: CDR1 SEHNR, CDR2 FQNEAQ (reference sequence). The study, taken as a whole, reports: Cytomegalovirus association was listed for about 170 TCR beta chains.

The study drew the donors from its approximately 120-subject validation cohort, separate from the approximately 670-subject first cohort. The chain couples TRBV7-9 to TRBJ2-1; 7 bases align to TRBD2. The source of this sequence is a man aged 30-40 years in good health and CMV-seropositive. Sequencing input: PBMCs. The CDR3 DNA is TGTGCCAGCACCCGGGACTACCCCAATGAGCAGTTCTTC. Protein sequence: CASTRDYPNEQFF.